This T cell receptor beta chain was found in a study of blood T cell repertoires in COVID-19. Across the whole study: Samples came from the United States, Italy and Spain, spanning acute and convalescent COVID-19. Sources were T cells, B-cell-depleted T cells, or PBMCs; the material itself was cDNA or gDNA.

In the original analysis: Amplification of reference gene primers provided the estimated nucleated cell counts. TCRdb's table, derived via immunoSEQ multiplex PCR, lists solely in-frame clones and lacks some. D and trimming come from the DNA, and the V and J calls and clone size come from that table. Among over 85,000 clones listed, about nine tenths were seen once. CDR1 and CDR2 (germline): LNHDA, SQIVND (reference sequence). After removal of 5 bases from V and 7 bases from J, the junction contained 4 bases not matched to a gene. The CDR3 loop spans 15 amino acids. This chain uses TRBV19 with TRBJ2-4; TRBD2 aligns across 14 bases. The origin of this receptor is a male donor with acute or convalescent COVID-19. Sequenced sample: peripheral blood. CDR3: CASSFWTSGGNIQYF. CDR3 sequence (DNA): TGTGCCAGTAGTTTCTGGACTAGCGGGGGGAACATTCAGTACTTC.